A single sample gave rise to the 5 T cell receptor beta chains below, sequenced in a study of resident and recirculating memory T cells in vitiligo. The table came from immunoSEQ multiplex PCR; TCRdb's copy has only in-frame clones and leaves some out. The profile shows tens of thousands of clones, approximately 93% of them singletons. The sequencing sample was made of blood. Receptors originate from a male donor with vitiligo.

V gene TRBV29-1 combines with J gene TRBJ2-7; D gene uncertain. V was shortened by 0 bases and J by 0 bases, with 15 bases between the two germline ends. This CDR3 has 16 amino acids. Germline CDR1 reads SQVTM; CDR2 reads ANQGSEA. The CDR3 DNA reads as TGCAGCGTTGAAGATGGGTTCGGCGGATACTCCTACGAGCAGTACTTC. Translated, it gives CSVEDGFGGYSYEQYF.

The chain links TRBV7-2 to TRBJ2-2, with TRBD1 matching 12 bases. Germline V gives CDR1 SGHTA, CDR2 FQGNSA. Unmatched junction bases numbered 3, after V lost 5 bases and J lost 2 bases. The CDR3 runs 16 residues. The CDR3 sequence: CASSGTGGHNTGELFF. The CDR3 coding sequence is TGTGCCAGCAGCGGGACAGGGGGCCATAACACCGGGGAGCTGTTTTTT.

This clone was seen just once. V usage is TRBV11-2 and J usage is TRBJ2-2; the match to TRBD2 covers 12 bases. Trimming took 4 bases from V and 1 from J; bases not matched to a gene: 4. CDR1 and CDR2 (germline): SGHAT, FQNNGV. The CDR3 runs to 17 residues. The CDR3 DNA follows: TGTGCCAGCAGCTCTAGCGGGGGGGCCCAGAACACCGGGGAGCTGTTTTTT. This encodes CASSSSGGAQNTGELFF.

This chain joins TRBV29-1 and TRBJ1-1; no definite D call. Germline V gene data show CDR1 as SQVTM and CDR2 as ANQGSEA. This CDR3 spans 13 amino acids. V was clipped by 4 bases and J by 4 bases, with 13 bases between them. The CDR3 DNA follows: TGCAGCGTTGTACGGGAAAAAGGCACTGAAGCTTTCTTT. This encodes CSVVREKGTEAFF.

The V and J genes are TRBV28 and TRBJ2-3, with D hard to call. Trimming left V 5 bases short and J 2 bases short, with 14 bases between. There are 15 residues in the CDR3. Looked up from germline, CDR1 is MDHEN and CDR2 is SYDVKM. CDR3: CASSPPDKLTDTQYF. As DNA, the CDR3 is TGTGCCAGCAGTCCCCCCGACAAACTCACAGATACGCAGTATTTT.